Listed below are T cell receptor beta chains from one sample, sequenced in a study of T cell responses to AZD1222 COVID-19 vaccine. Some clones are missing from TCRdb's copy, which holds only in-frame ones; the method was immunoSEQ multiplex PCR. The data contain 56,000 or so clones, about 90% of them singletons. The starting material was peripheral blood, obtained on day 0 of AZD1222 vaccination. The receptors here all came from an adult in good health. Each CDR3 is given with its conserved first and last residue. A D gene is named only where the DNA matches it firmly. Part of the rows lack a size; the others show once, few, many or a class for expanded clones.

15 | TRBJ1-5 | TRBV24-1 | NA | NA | TGTGCCACCAGTGATCCCGGGACACCTCGTAGTGCCCAGCATTTT | CATSDPGTPRSAQHF
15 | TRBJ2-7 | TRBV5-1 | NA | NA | TGCGCCAGCAGCTTCAGAGCGGGTACTCCCTACGAGCAGTACTTC | CASSFRAGTPYEQYF
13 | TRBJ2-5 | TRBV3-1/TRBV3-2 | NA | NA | TGTGCCAGCAGTGCACGGGGAGCGGAGACCCAGTACTTC | CASSARGAETQYF
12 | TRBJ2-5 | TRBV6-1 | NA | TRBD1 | TGTGCCAGCAGTGAAACACAGGGGAACCAGTACTTC | CASSETQGNQYF
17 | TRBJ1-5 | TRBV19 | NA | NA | TGTGCCAGTAGGGCTACTGGACGGGAGTATAGCAATCAGCCCCAGCATTTT | CASRATGREYSNQPQHF
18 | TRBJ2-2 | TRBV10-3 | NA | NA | TGTGCCATCAGTGAGCCCGCAGGGTATTTGAGGAACACCGGGGAGCTGTTTTTT | CAISEPAGYLRNTGELFF
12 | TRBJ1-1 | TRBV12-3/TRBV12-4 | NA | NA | TGTGCCAGTTCCAGATTGGGGACTGAAGCTTTCTTT | CASSRLGTEAFF
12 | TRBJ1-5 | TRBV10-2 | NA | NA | TGCGCCAGCAGGGATGGAAATCAGCCCCAGCATTTT | CASRDGNQPQHF
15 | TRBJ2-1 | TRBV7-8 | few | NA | TGTGCCAGCAGCGCCCGGGAGCAGGGGGGCAATGAGCAGTTCTTC | CASSAREQGGNEQFF
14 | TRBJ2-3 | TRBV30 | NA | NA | TGTGCCTGGAGTGGGTTCGGGGTAACAGATACGCAGTATTTT | CAWSGFGVTDTQYF
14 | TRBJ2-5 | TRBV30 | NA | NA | TGTGCCGGAAGGGTAGAACCGGGGGCAGAGACCCAGTACTTC | CAGRVEPGAETQYF
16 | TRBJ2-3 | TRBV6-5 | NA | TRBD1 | TGTGCCAGCAGTTTAACGGACAGGGGGGGCACAGATACGCAGTATTTT | CASSLTDRGGTDTQYF
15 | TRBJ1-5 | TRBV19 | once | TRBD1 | TGTGCCAGTAGTCGCCGGACAGGGAAGGATCAGCCCCAGCATTTT | CASSRRTGKDQPQHF
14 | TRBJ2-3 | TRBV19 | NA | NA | TGTGCCAGTAGTAGGGGGGTAGTGACAGATACGCAGTATTTT | CASSRGVVTDTQYF
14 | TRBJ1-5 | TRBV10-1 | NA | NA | TGCGCCAGGACGACAGCTTATAGCAATCAGCCCCAGCATTTT | CARTTAYSNQPQHF
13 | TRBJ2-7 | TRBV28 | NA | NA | TGTGCCAGCAGGCTAGAAGGGACCTACGAGCAGTACTTC | CASRLEGTYEQYF
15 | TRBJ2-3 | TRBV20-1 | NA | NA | TGCAGTGCTAGTATAGGGGGGAGGATCGCAGATACGCAGTATTTT | CSASIGGRIADTQYF
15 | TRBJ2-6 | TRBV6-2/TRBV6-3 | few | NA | TGTGCCAGCAGCCATGGGGGCTCTGGGGCCAACGTCCTGACTTTC | CASSHGGSGANVLTF
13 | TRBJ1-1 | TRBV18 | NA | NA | TGTGCCAGCTCACTCGGAAAGAACACTGAAGCTTTCTTT | CASSLGKNTEAFF
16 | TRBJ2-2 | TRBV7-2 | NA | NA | TGTGCCAGCAGCTTAATGGCCTACTCGAACACCGGGGAGCTGTTTTTT | CASSLMAYSNTGELFF
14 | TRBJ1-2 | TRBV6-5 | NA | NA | TGTGCCAGCAGACCCCGGGGGGTCACCCCCGGCTACACCTTC | CASRPRGVTPGYTF
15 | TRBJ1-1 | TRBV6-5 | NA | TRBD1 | TGTGCCAGCAGTTACTCGGGACAGGGCCACACTGAAGCTTTCTTT | CASSYSGQGHTEAFF
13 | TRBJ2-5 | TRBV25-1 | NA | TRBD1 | TGTGCCAGCGGAGACAGGGGGCTCAAGACCCAGTACTTC | CASGDRGLKTQYF
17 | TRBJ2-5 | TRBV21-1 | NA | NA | TGTGCCAGCAGCAAAGCCTGGCGGAGCGGATACCAAGAGACCCAGTACTTC | CASSKAWRSGYQETQYF
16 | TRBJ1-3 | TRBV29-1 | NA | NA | TGCAGCGTTGTGAAACAGGCTAGAGGGTCTGGAAACACCATATATTTT | CSVVKQARGSGNTIYF
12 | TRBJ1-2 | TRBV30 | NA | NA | TGTGCCTGGAGACGGGACGGCGGAAGCTACACCTTC | CAWRRDGGSYTF
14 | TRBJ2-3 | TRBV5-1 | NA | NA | TGCGCCAGCAGTAGGGCGGGACTGTTGGATACGCAGTATTTT | CASSRAGLLDTQYF